These T cell receptor beta chains were read from a single sample in a study of T-cell reconstitution after alpha-beta-depleted transplantation in children. From the PCR reads, TCRdb called clonotypes with MiXCR, one entry per CDR3 protein. The data show 240,000 or so distinct CDR3 sequences, around 7.8% seen once. Sample: PBMCs, mostly from graft donor cells, taken 180 days after TCRalphabeta/CD19-depleted stem cell transplant. The receptor set was obtained from a male patient under 18 who had a stem cell transplant for acute lymphoblastic leukemia, so the T cells may come from the graft donor. CDR3s include the opening cysteine and the closing phenylalanine or tryptophan. A D gene is named only where the DNA matches it firmly.

d_call,v_call,cdr3_aa
-,TRBV28,CASRPRRTNQPQHF
-,TRBV9,CASSVVSGSRDQYF
-,TRBV5-1,CASSRSTATNEKLFF
-,TRBV12-3/TRBV12-4,CASSLLIYEQYF
-,TRBV6-5,CASSGMADPYEQYF
TRBD2,TRBV18,CASSPGTSGRGRKTQYF
TRBD2,TRBV7-6,CASSLAPSGTYEQYF
TRBD2,TRBV15,CATSPSGTSGNYNEQFF
-,TRBV20-1,CSARSPVGGSSYEQYF
-,TRBV3-1,CASSQDHGGHQPQHF
-,TRBV24-1,CATSDLMGDEQFF
-,TRBV5-1,CASSSRVNTGELFF
-,TRBV7-2,CASKEGRGGYTF
-,TRBV5-1,CASSLVTGATGELFF
-,TRBV27,CASSLGARNYGYTF
-,TRBV27,CASSPIAKNIQYF
-,TRBV27,CASSLGDRRTDTQYF
-,TRBV7-9,CASSLPGPSSYEQYF
-,TRBV3-1,CASSLWAFPSYEQYF
-,TRBV6-5,CASSQRDSYEQYF
-,TRBV9,CASSTRPFGPPETQYF
TRBD1,TRBV15,CASQTGTEYNEQFF
-,TRBV7-2,CASSLAGVGSQPQHF